These 30 T cell receptor beta chains were all obtained from the same sample, sequenced in a study of PD-1 blockade in mismatch repair-deficient tumors (dated by TCRdb to between 2016 and 2019). Receptor amplification or capture employed the immunoSEQ multiplex PCR assay. As stored in TCRdb, this immuneACCESS dataset retains in-frame rearrangements with V and J assigned. A fraction of the clones does not appear; measured against another copy, unresolved V genes explain less than half of the discrepancy, and the remainder lacks a known reason. The table for this sample lists some 120,000 clones; about 88% of them were counted only once. The top ten hold roughly 14% of the sample. The specimen was peripheral blood, collected 44 weeks after starting pembrolizumab. The source of these receptors is an adult with mismatch repair-deficient cancer.

This chain connects TRBV6-5 to TRBJ2-2; possible D gene TRBD1, 6 bases. With 2 bases removed from V and 3 bases from J, the gap between germline ends came to 10 bases. The germline V gene has CDR1 MNHEY and CDR2 SVGAGI. The CDR3 sequence is 15 residues long. This CDR3 reads CASSYTQGYTGELFF. As DNA, the CDR3 is TGTGCCAGCAGTTACACTCAGGGGTACACCGGGGAGCTGTTTTTT.

The V gene is TRBV6-6, the J gene TRBJ1-5, with TRBD1 matching over 11 bases. Trimming removed 6 bases from V and 7 bases from J; junction bases left unmatched: 8. There are 15 residues in the CDR3. CDR1 and CDR2 (germline): MNHNY, SVGAGI (reference sequence). This CDR3 is CASSRTGGDWQPQHF. As DNA, the CDR3 is TGTGCCAGCAGCCGGACAGGGGGCGATTGGCAGCCCCAGCATTTT.

The rearrangement joins TRBV27 to TRBJ2-1; the D call may be TRBD1 or TRBD2 (6 bases each). V was clipped by 1 base and J by 5 bases, with 15 bases between them. The CDR3 sequence is 16 residues long. The V gene's germline CDR1 is MNHEY and CDR2 SMNVEV (reference sequence). The CDR3 nucleotides read TGTGCCAGCAGTTTATATAGGGGGGCGGTCGACAATGAGCAGTTCTTC. Its protein product is CASSLYRGAVDNEQFF.

The chain links TRBV27 to TRBJ2-2, with D perhaps matching TRBD1 (6 bases). The CDR3 extends over 15 amino acids. V gave up 6 bases and J gave up 0 bases, with 11 bases separating them. In germline, CDR1 is MNHEY, CDR2 SMNVEV (reference sequence). The CDR3 protein is CASRRGISNTGELFF. CDR3 nucleotide sequence: TGTGCCAGCAGGAGGGGGATTTCGAACACCGGGGAGCTGTTTTTT.

This chain links TRBV4-3 with TRBJ2-7, with 12 positions matching TRBD2. The CDR3 is 15 amino acids. Trimming cost V 6 bases and J 3 bases; bases outside gene matches: 6. CDR1 and CDR2 from the germline V gene are LGHNA and YSLEER. This CDR3 is CASSRTTSGSYEQYF. CDR3 bases: TGCGCCAGCAGTCGGACGACTAGCGGGAGCTACGAGCAGTACTTC.

The chain uses TRBV9 and TRBJ2-2; no clear D. Trimming removed 0 bases at V and 5 bases at J, with 11 bases between. Per the germline V gene, CDR1 is SGDLS and CDR2 is YYNGEE. The CDR3 runs 15 residues. CDR3 bases: TGTGCCAGCAGCGTAGGGATCGTCTCGACCGGGGAGCTGTTTTTT. Its protein is CASSVGIVSTGELFF.

CDR3 region: CASRGGTGAWTF. In DNA, the CDR3 is TGTGCCAGCAGAGGGGGGACCGGGGCATGGACCTTC. The chain couples TRBV9 to TRBJ1-2, with D maybe TRBD1 (6 bases). V lost 5 bases and J lost 14, with 19 bases in between. In germline, CDR1 is SGDLS, CDR2 YYNGEE. The length of the CDR3 is 12 residues.

The J gene is TRBJ2-5, the V gene TRBV27; D remains ambiguous. Germline lookup yields CDR1 MNHEY and CDR2 SMNVEV (reference sequence). Trimming stripped 5 bases from V and 5 bases from J, with 3 bases between. The CDR3 extends over 10 amino acids. CDR3 DNA sequence: TGTGCCAGCAGTGAGGAGACCCAGTACTTC. Protein product: CASSEETQYF.

This chain uses TRBV5-6 with TRBJ1-1; the D is unclear. Per the germline V gene, CDR1 is SGHDT and CDR2 is YYEEEE. Between the trimmed V and J ends, which lost 0 bases and 0 bases, there was a span of 12 bases. The CDR3 consists of 16 residues. The CDR3 region is CASSLGWQLLNTEAFF. In DNA form, the CDR3 reads TGTGCCAGCAGCTTGGGCTGGCAGCTTTTGAACACTGAAGCTTTCTTT.

V and J are TRBV4-2 and TRBJ2-1; a possible D gene is TRBD2 (6 bases). This CDR3 region has 14 residues. With 6 bases removed from V and 7 bases from J, the gap between germline ends came to 16 bases. CDR1 is LGHNA, CDR2 YNFKEQ, per germline. The CDR3 DNA follows: TGTGCCAGCAGGGGGACCACCGGGGGTAATGAGCAGTTCTTC. Protein: CASRGTTGGNEQFF.

The chain is built from TRBV6-6 and TRBJ2-5; no clear D. The germline V gene encodes CDR1 MNHNY and CDR2 SVGAGI (reference sequence). Trimming took 2 bases from V and 5 from J, leaving 12 bases between them. The CDR3 contains 14 residues. The CDR3 loop is CASSYVGVGETQYF. CDR3 sequence (DNA): TGTGCCAGCAGTTACGTTGGGGTTGGGGAGACCCAGTACTTC.

This clone has only a few counts. The chain employs TRBV7-9 and TRBJ1-2, with TRBD1 as a possible D gene (5 bases). Trimming removed 1 base from V and 6 bases from J, with 9 bases in between. Germline assignment: CDR1 SEHNR and CDR2 FQNEAQ (reference sequence). The CDR3 is made up of 13 amino acids. The CDR3 nucleotides read TGTGCCAGCAGCTTAGACAGGTCGGATGGCTACACCTTC. It codes for CASSLDRSDGYTF.

The chain employs TRBV7-9 and TRBJ2-1; no clear D. Germline assignment: CDR1 SEHNR and CDR2 FQNEAQ (reference sequence). Trimming cost V 5 bases and J 10 bases, with 9 bases left between them. The CDR3 length is 11 residues. The CDR3 DNA reads TGTGCCAGCAGCCGCAGTGACGAGCAGTTCTTC. Its translation: CASSRSDEQFF. The full variable domain, its missing parts supplied by reference TRBV7-9 and TRBJ2-1, is DTGVSQNPRHKITKRGQNVTFRCDPISEHNRLYWYRQTLGQGPEFLTYFQNEAQLEKSRLLSDRFSAERPKGSFSTLEIQRTEQGDSAMYLCASSRSDEQFFGPGTRLTVL.

The V call is TRBV10-3, the J call TRBJ2-1, with D possibly being TRBD2 (5 bases). This CDR3 has 11 amino acids. V lost 11 bases, J lost 8 bases, and 13 bases lay in between. CDR1 is ENHRY, CDR2 SYGVKD, per germline. The CDR3 is CAAGPEYEQFF. The CDR3 DNA follows: TGTGCCGCGGGCCCGGAGTATGAGCAGTTCTTC.

This clone was detected only once. The chain carries TRBV5-1 and TRBJ2-1; 11 bases fit TRBD1. The germline V gene encodes CDR1 SGHRS and CDR2 YFSETQ. The V gene end was trimmed by 4 bases and the J gene end by 4 bases; junction bases not matched to a gene: 10. CDR3 size: 17 residues. CDR3 amino acids: CASSIRWTGGLYNEQFF. The CDR3 nucleotides read TGCGCCAGCAGCATACGATGGACAGGGGGCTTGTACAATGAGCAGTTCTTC.

The chain uses TRBV4-1 and TRBJ1-5, with 9 bases fitting TRBD1. V was clipped by 2 bases and J by 5 bases; unmatched bases: 7. Germline assignment: CDR1 MGHRA and CDR2 YSYEKL. CDR3 length: 16 residues. CDR3 protein: CASSQRDREDYQPQHF. The CDR3 coding sequence is TGCGCCAGCAGCCAAAGGGACAGGGAGGACTATCAGCCCCAGCATTTT.

This clone was detected only once. The CDR3: CAWSVTGLSGYTF. CDR3 coding DNA: TGTGCCTGGAGTGTAACAGGGTTAAGTGGCTACACCTTC. The chain couples TRBV30 to TRBJ1-2; TRBD1 is a possible D gene (6 bases). The length of the CDR3 is 13 residues. Germline CDR1 and CDR2: GTSNPN and SVGIG (reference sequence). V was clipped by 0 bases and J by 7 bases, with 12 bases between them.

The chain uses TRBV6-4 and TRBJ2-3; tentatively, D is TRBD2 (6 bases). There are 15 residues in the CDR3. Trimming removed 0 bases at V and 1 base at J, with 8 bases between. The germline gives CDR1 MRHNA, CDR2 SNTAGT. Written as DNA, the CDR3 is TGTGCCAGCAGTGACTCCCCTAGCGGCACAGATACGCAGTATTTT. Protein sequence: CASSDSPSGTDTQYF.

The chain combines TRBV6-6 with TRBJ2-7; 9 positions match TRBD2. The ends lost 2 bases at V and 4 bases at J; junction bases unmatched: 6. The germline gives CDR1 MNHNY, CDR2 SVGAGI (reference sequence). The CDR3 is 15 amino acids. The CDR3, as DNA: TGTGCCAGCAGTTACAGTTCTAGCGGGGTATACGAGCAGTACTTC. This sequence encodes CASSYSSSGVYEQYF.

The chain has TRBV4-2 and TRBJ1-2; D gene unclear. The V end was cut by 0 bases, the J end by 4 bases, with 6 bases between. The CDR3 length is 13 residues. The germline V gene encodes CDR1 LGHNA and CDR2 YNFKEQ. CDR3 region: CASSQENTYGYTF. The CDR3 DNA follows: TGTGCCAGCAGCCAAGAGAACACCTATGGCTACACCTTC.

The chain has TRBV7-9 and TRBJ1-1; D gene uncertain. This CDR3 spans 13 amino acids. The V end lost 3 bases, the J end lost 6 bases, and 11 bases lay between the germline ends. Per the germline V gene, CDR1 is SEHNR and CDR2 is FQNEAQ (reference sequence). The CDR3 here is CASSFSPFAEAFF. CDR3 DNA sequence: TGTGCCAGCAGCTTCTCTCCCTTCGCTGAAGCTTTCTTT.

This clone was seen a handful of times. V and J are TRBV13 and TRBJ2-3; TRBD2 aligns across 8 bases. Germline loops: CDR1 PRHDT, CDR2 FYEKMQ (reference sequence). This CDR3 is 20 amino acids long. The V gene end was trimmed by 6 bases and the J gene end by 2 bases; junction bases not matched to a gene: 22. CDR3 loop: CASSPASSGQAHPTTDTQYF. The CDR3 DNA sequence: TGTGCCAGCAGTCCAGCGTCTAGCGGGCAAGCCCACCCCACCACAGATACGCAGTATTTT.

The chain combines TRBV6-6 with TRBJ2-4, with 7 bases lining up with TRBD2. This CDR3 is 13 amino acids long. V was pared by 1 base and J by 6 bases, with 0 bases of the junction left unmatched. From germline, CDR1 is MNHNY and CDR2 SVGAGI (reference sequence). The CDR3 reads CASSYWEGNIQYF. CDR3 in DNA: TGTGCCAGCAGTTACTGGGAGGGAAACATTCAGTACTTC.

Here the CDR3 DNA reads TGTGCCAGCAGTTTAGGGTTCCAGGGAAAAAAGTCCGGGGCCAACGTCCTGACTTTC. Amino acids: CASSLGFQGKKSGANVLTF. V and J are TRBV27 and TRBJ2-6; D might be TRBD1 (5 bases). The CDR3 sequence is 19 residues long. With 2 bases removed from V and 4 bases from J, the gap between germline ends came to 21 bases. The germline gives CDR1 MNHEY, CDR2 SMNVEV (reference sequence). Together with reference TRBV27 and TRBJ2-6, the CDR3 gives the full variable domain: EAQVTQNPRYLITVTGKKLTVTCSQNMNHEYMSWYRQDPGLGLRQIYYSMNVEVTDKGDVPEGYKVSRKEKRNFPLILESPSPNQTSLYFCASSLGFQGKKSGANVLTFGAGSRLTVL.

The rearrangement links TRBV6-1 to TRBJ1-1; TRBD1 agrees at 10 bases. Germline V lookup: CDR1 MNHNS, CDR2 SASEGT. This CDR3 has 13 residues. V lost 6 bases and J lost 6; bases outside the gene matches: 4. CDR3 in amino acids: CASSRGTGAEAFF. The CDR3 coding sequence is TGTGCCAGCAGCCGTGGGACAGGGGCTGAAGCTTTCTTT.

This clone was counted once. The chain carries TRBV5-5 and TRBJ2-6; D call uncertain. V was shortened by 2 bases and J by 0 bases, with 3 bases between the two germline ends. CDR3 length: 14 residues. Germline V lookup: CDR1 SGHKS, CDR2 YYEKEE (reference sequence). The CDR3 nucleotides are TGTGCCAGCAGCTTCGGCTCTGGGGCCAACGTCCTGACTTTC. This encodes CASSFGSGANVLTF.

V and J are TRBV5-4 and TRBJ2-4, with D maybe TRBD1 (6 bases). Trimming shortened V by 0 bases and J by 1 base, and 11 bases separated the two germline ends. Germline CDR1 SGHNT, CDR2 YYREEE (reference sequence). The CDR3 extends over 16 amino acids. CDR3 nucleotide sequence: TGTGCCAGCAGCTTGGGCACAGGGCCTGCCAAAAACATTCAGTACTTC. Translating it yields CASSLGTGPAKNIQYF.

The V and J genes are TRBV30 and TRBJ2-1; the match to TRBD2 covers 9 bases. The CDR3 is made up of 13 amino acids. V lost 7 bases, J lost 7 bases, and 8 bases stayed unmatched. Per germline, CDR1 GTSNPN and CDR2 SVGIG (reference sequence). CDR3: CAFLAGVGNEQFF. The CDR3, as DNA: TGTGCCTTTTTAGCGGGAGTGGGGAATGAGCAGTTCTTC.

The V gene is TRBV18, the J gene TRBJ2-1, with 11 positions matching TRBD2. There are 17 residues in the CDR3. V shed 4 bases, J shed 3 bases, and the junction held 8 bases outside the gene matches. Germline lookup yields CDR1 KGHSH and CDR2 LQKENI. CDR3 residues: CASSQDGTSGNYNEQFF. CDR3 nucleotides: TGTGCCAGCTCACAAGACGGGACTAGCGGAAACTACAATGAGCAGTTCTTC.

The chain links TRBV14 to TRBJ2-1, with D possibly TRBD1 on 5 matching bases. The CDR3 totals 14 residues. Trimming stripped 4 bases from V and 6 bases from J, with 13 bases between. The V gene's germline CDR1 is SGHDN and CDR2 FVKESK. CDR3 sequence: CASSPGMFSNEQFF. As DNA, the CDR3 is TGTGCCAGCAGCCCAGGGATGTTTTCCAATGAGCAGTTCTTC.